This T cell receptor (beta chain) was found in a study of shared clonotypes between healthy human individuals. Across the whole study: The donor pool was made up of two women and three men aged 18 to 49.

V was clipped by 2 bases and J by 3 bases; unmatched bases: 1. This CDR3 is built from 13 residues. Germline V gene data show CDR1 as SGHNT and CDR2 as YYREEE (reference sequence). The assay was immunoSEQ multiplex PCR, and TCRdb's table has in-frame clones only and misses some. The profile shows about 470,000 clones, roughly 83% of them singletons. What was sequenced was PBMCs. The chain joins TRBV5-4 to TRBJ2-5; TRBD2 matches at 7 bases. The receptor comes from a woman aged 40 to 50 in good health. Some clones in this sample may be carry-over from other donors' samples. CDR3 amino acids: CASSFAGEETQYF. The CDR3 DNA reads TGTGCCAGCAGCTTCGCGGGAGAAGAGACCCAGTACTTC. The entire variable domain, with the rest obtained from reference TRBV5-4 and TRBJ2-5, is as follows: ETGVTQSPTHLIKTRGQQVTLRCSSQSGHNTVSWYQQALGQGPQFIFQYYREEENGRGNFPPRFSGLQFPNYSSELNVNALELDDSALYLCASSFAGEETQYFGPGTRLLVL.